This T cell receptor beta chain was retrieved from a study of human T cells and chemical hapten exposure (dated by TCRdb to about 2021). General notes on the study: For sensitization, 2% DPC in acetone was applied to a 2 cm by 2 cm area of upper inner arm skin. Weekly therapeutic DPC doses were additionally applied to the scalp of patients throughout the approximately 24-week study period. Patch tests used Finn chambers with 0.01% DPC on the upper back, scored after 6 days by International Contact Dermatitis Research Group standards. The patient cohort, mostly female, included alopecia areata with under or over 50% scalp involvement, alopecia totalis and alopecia universalis. Libraries were pooled for sequencing, and variation in per-sample TCR yields was attributed mainly to small differences in library volumes within the pool. This study followed changes in the peripheral blood TCR repertoire in vivo during primary and secondary sensitization of alopecia patients to the hapten diphenylcyclopropenone (DPC). Patient blood was sampled pre-sensitization (week 0) and at 2, 6 and about 24 weeks after DPC sensitization. For TCR sequencing, blood came from approximately 29 alopecia patients at anywhere from one to four time points (pre-sensitization, 2, 6 and 24 weeks). Points the paper makes about the study in general: The number of PT1 expanded TCRs positively correlated with patch test score, significant at thresholds 8, 16 and 32 but not 4. Alopecia, a presumed autoimmune disease, was present in all patients, so the immune response of the patients might differ from that of healthy individuals. Significantly more large CDR3 similarity clusters were formed by expanded TCRs than by pre-sensitization or healthy control sets, consistent with antigen-driven responses. The number of TCRs above 1 in 1000 frequency did not change with DPC sensitization; there was no evidence of global repertoire structure alterations. Repeated subsampling changed both the strength of the expansion versus patch-test correlation and the threshold at which that correlation became significant.

Library method: RACE. TCRdb lists the instrument as NextSeq 500. Library preparation attached unique molecular identifiers to individual cDNA molecules for quantitative, reproducible TCR counting. From each blood RNA sample, both TCR alpha and TCR beta chains were sequenced. Turning to the authors' computational methods: The median number of TCRs per sample was 90,000 to 100,000, ranging from about 20,000 to 750,000. V, J and CDR3 annotation of the TCR reads was performed with the Decombinator software suite. Every sample was subsampled to the same number of TCRs (28,000) for the PS versus PT1 abundance plots. Expanded TCRs were defined as absent before sensitization and observed at least eight times at the 2-week time point. In TCRdb, the public reads were trimmed at Q25 with fastp and aligned with MiXCR, with productive beta chains retained. Under each unique CDR3 protein, matching rows form one entry showing the most common genes and DNA. TCRdb, rather than the study authors, made the V and J calls. In this sample the table shows 150,000 to 200,000 distinct CDR3 sequences, around 30% of which occur a single time. The leading ten clones occupy 2.9% of the sample.

The CDR3, from cysteine to phenylalanine, totals 12 residues. Only CDR3 DNA is held: 36 bases, read in frame from base 1. The junction shows trimming of 2 bases on V and 5 bases on J, plus 6 bases between the germline ends. The sample's time point label is to be understood as: pre-sensitization, week 0. In light of the paper, this sample's treatment or condition label describes: therapeutic diphenylcyclopropenone sensitization with weekly scalp DPC. At every patch-test visit, the blood draw took place before the patch test was put on. Patients were considered eligible if aged 18 to 70, diagnosed with alopecia and deemed suitable for DPC therapy, and patients were excluded if pregnant. Total RNA was isolated from unfractionated whole blood collected in Tempus Blood RNA tubes. Turning to this clonotype: Its antigen is currently not known. One base away there is no much larger clone; base qualities are not given.

This TCR came from a woman aged 25-40 years with alopecia areata. Some clones in this sample may be carry-over from other donors' samples. The material was whole blood, obtained in connection with sensitization to the hapten diphenylcyclopropenone (DPC). The receptor chain draws on TRBV12-3 or TRBV12-4 and TRBJ2-5, with the D segment identity uncertain. The CDR3 reads CASSLFEETQYF. In nucleotides, the sequence is TGTGCCAGCAGTTTATTTGAGGAGACCCAGTACTTC.